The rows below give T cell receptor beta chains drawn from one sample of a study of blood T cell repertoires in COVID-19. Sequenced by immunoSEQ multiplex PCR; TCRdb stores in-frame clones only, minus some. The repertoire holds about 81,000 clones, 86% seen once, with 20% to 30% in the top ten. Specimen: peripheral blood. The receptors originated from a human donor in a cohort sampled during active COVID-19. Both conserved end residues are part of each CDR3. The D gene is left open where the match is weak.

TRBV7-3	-	CATKLTRGPYNEQFF
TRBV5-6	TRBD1	CASSGGQLSSYNSPLHF
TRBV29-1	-	CSVALAANEQFF
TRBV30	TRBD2	CAWTPGLAGLGYNEQFF
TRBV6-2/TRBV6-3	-	CASSYWLNTEAFF
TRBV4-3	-	CASSQDIAYEAFF
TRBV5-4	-	CASSLVGGDGYTF
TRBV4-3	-	CASSQEGAAYEQYF
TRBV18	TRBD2	CASSPSLAGGQENIQYF
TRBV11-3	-	CASSSHRSTDTQYF
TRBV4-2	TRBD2	CASSQDKGSGRAVDTDTQYF
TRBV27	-	CASKSFLGGGSSRSYEQYF
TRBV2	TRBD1	CASSEGTGMSEQFF
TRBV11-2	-	CASSSRDLQYF
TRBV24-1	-	CATSDLRGRKNTGELFF
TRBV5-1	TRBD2	CASSFKPSGGPSTDTQYF
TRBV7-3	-	CASSLRAVDYSSYNEQFF
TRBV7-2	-	CASSARQSLPYNEQFF
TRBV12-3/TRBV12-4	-	CASSLRGTDTQYF
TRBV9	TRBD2	CASSVGLAGITYEQYF
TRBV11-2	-	CASSSSQGWGYEQYF
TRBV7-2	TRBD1	CASSLGQGGQPQHF
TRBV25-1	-	CASPTMPLWSAQYF
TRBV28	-	CASSWGGVSSNQPQHF
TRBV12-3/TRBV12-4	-	CASSFLSVHTQYF
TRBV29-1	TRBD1	CSVAGDRVSNEQFF
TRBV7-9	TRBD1	CASSKPGQGANEAFF
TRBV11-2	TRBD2	CASSRSLAEQFF
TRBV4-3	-	CASSQDPGYTEAFF
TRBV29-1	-	CSVAGTLDTEAFF
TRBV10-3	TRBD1	CAIGTGTGAEKLFF
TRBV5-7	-	CASIGSDQGLFSYNEQFF
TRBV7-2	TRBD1	CASSSGQGTPSDQPQHF
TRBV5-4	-	CASSLNTEETQYF
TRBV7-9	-	CASSVLQGGTETQYF
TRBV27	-	CASTPLQARYNEQFF
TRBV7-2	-	CASSLAPGTSSYEQYF
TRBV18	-	CASSQQLNTGELFF
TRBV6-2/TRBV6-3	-	CASSLTDGSSYEQYF
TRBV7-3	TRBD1	CASSANRGGELFF
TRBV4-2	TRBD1	CASSQSLTRDRVFQPQHF
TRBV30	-	CAWVRQTNTEAFF
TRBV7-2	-	CASSLDRLQPQHF
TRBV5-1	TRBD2	CASSTLGVAGQETQYF
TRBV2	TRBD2	CASVSERGSYNEQFF
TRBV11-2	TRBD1	CASSLGQGRYEQYF
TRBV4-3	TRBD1	CASSQPSKDRGSGELFF
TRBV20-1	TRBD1	CSASHPGQGPGYTF
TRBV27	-	CASSFHAVRGEQYF
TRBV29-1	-	CSVDYSETQYF
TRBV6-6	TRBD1	CASSYGQGAFQPQHF